A selection of T cell receptor beta chains follows, all from one sample in a study of blood T cell repertoires in COVID-19. Generated by immunoSEQ multiplex PCR, the TCRdb table keeps only in-frame clones and is missing some. Of approximately 30,000 clones in the sample, 76% were seen once. Specimen: peripheral blood. The receptors here all came from a man aged 65-85 years with acute or convalescent COVID-19. Both conserved end residues are trimmed from each CDR3. The order of the fields is CDR3 protein, V gene, D gene, J gene, clone size. A D gene is named only where the DNA matches it firmly. Clone sizes are given selectively: once, few, many, or a class where the clone is expanded.

ASSFRRGGANEQF TRBV28 TRBD2 TRBJ2-1 NA
ASSTRQGARYNEQF TRBV7-2 TRBD1 TRBJ2-1 NA
ASSQPGLRTGELF TRBV14 NA TRBJ2-2 NA
ASSLRHPQGHSNYGYT TRBV7-3 NA TRBJ1-2 NA
ASSYLRTTTYEQY TRBV6-2/TRBV6-3 NA TRBJ2-7 few
ASTDRVGTQY TRBV7-2 TRBD1 TRBJ2-5 NA
ASSITLRVYLGFYT TRBV28 NA TRBJ1-2 NA
ASSLDPVRYQETQY TRBV7-8 NA TRBJ2-5 NA
ASSLNTNEQF TRBV5-5 NA TRBJ2-1 NA
ASISGTLERGDTQY TRBV19 NA TRBJ2-3 once
ASSLPRTGIAEQY TRBV7-2 TRBD1 TRBJ2-7 NA
ASKWGTGSPGELF TRBV7-8 TRBD1 TRBJ2-2 NA
ATSEQLADYNEQF TRBV24-1 TRBD2 TRBJ2-1 few
ASSESTGSYNEQF TRBV6-1 TRBD1 TRBJ2-1 few
ASSLTSGYTGELF TRBV7-3 TRBD2 TRBJ2-2 NA
ASSSYSGRYEQY TRBV11-2 TRBD2 TRBJ2-7 NA
ASSLGVFNSPLH TRBV7-8 NA TRBJ1-6 NA
ASSFGDSYVGYT TRBV28 TRBD1 TRBJ1-2 once
ASSKDRGYANVLT TRBV5-4 TRBD1 TRBJ2-6 NA
ASSRDRGYQPQH TRBV5-6 TRBD1 TRBJ1-5 NA
AYHERNQETQY TRBV5-6 NA TRBJ2-5 NA
ASSYRAGVYGYT TRBV6-2/TRBV6-3 NA TRBJ1-2 NA
ASSFSGAPRYT TRBV28 NA TRBJ1-2 NA
ASSQGQGHQPQH TRBV3-1/TRBV3-2 TRBD1 TRBJ1-5 NA
ASSRQGDYGYT TRBV19 TRBD1 TRBJ1-2 NA
ASSRAGTSVSYNEQF TRBV5-6 TRBD2 TRBJ2-1 NA
ASTLVGGQPQH TRBV6-6 TRBD1 TRBJ1-5 NA
ASSSLPSGGSGETQY TRBV7-6 TRBD2 TRBJ2-5 NA
ASSQMRGAEAF TRBV4-1 NA TRBJ1-1 NA
ASSLQGSTEAF TRBV5-1 NA TRBJ1-1 few
ASSQASREGRDTQY TRBV3-1/TRBV3-2 TRBD2 TRBJ2-3 NA
AISGLGLAGSSSYEQY TRBV10-3 TRBD2 TRBJ2-7 NA
ASAVLTGGTQY TRBV3-1/TRBV3-2 NA TRBJ2-5 NA
ASSLHQNYGYT TRBV12-3/TRBV12-4 NA TRBJ1-2 once
ASSLLAGVSEQY TRBV5-6 TRBD2 TRBJ2-7 NA
ASSQKPWEGAENTIY TRBV11-3 NA TRBJ1-3 NA
ASKYRELNTEAF TRBV19 NA TRBJ1-1 NA
ASSLDSNYGYT TRBV5-1 NA TRBJ1-2 NA
ASSPRGDGGEAF TRBV18 NA TRBJ1-1 NA
ASSQGLGGISYEQY TRBV3-1/TRBV3-2 NA TRBJ2-7 NA
ASSQGRQAATEAF TRBV4-3 NA TRBJ1-1 NA
ASSRPYRDTEAF TRBV5-6 NA TRBJ1-1 few
ATSELGTWNPYEQY TRBV24-1 NA TRBJ2-7 NA
ASSTPNNNEQF TRBV28 NA TRBJ2-1 NA
ATSDLGTRQETQY TRBV24-1 NA TRBJ2-5 NA
ASSWRPSYSYEQY TRBV6-5 NA TRBJ2-7 NA
ATSLSERGTQY TRBV24-1 NA TRBJ2-5 NA
ASSQYVPAANEQF TRBV3-1/TRBV3-2 NA TRBJ2-1 NA
ATSGPGQGRGYT TRBV24-1 TRBD1 TRBJ1-2 NA
ASRQTEAF TRBV14 NA TRBJ1-1 NA
ASSTSRGYT TRBV28 NA TRBJ1-2 NA
ASSQGGGEQF TRBV3-1/TRBV3-2 NA TRBJ2-1 NA
ASSQGPGLGGF TRBV4-1 NA TRBJ2-1 NA